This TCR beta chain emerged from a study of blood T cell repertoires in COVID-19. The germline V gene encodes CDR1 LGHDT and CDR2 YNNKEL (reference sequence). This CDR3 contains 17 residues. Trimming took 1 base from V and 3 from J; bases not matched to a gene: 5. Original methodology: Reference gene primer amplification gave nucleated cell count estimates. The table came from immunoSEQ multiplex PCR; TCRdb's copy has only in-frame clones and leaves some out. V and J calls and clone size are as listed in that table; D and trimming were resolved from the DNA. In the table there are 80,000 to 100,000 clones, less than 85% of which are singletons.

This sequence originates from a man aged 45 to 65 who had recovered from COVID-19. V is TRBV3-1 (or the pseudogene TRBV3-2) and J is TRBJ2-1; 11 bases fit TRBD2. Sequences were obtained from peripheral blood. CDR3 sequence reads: CASSQVSGRDGYNEQFF. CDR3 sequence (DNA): TGTGCCAGCAGCCAAGTTAGCGGGAGGGACGGCTACAATGAGCAGTTCTTC.